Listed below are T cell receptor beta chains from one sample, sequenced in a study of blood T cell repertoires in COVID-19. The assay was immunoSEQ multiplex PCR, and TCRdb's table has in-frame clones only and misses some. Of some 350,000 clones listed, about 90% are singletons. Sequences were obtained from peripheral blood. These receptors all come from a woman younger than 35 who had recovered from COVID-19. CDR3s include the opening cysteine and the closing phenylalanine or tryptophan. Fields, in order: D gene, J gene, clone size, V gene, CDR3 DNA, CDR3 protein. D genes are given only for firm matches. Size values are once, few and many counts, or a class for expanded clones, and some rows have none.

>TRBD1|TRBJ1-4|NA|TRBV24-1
TGTGCCACCAGTGAGATACAGGGGAAAAGGGAAAAACTGTTTTTT
CATSEIQGKREKLFF
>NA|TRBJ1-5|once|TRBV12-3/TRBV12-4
TGTGCCAGCACATTGGGGACTACCGGCCCCCAGCATTTT
CASTLGTTGPQHF
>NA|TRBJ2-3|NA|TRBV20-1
TGCAGTGCTCATTTAGTAGATACGCAGTATTTT
CSAHLVDTQYF
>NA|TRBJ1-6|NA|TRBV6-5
TGTGCCAGCAGTAGGGGGGGGGCATGGGGCTCACCCCTCCACTTT
CASSRGGAWGSPLHF
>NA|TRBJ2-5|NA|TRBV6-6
TGTGCCAGCAGTTACTCGAAGCGAGAGACCCAGTACTTC
CASSYSKRETQYF
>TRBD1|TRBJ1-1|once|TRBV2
TGTGCCAGCAGTCAAGGGACAGGAGGTATGAACACTGAAGCTTTCTTT
CASSQGTGGMNTEAFF
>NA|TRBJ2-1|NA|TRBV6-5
TGTGCCAGCAGTTACTCGTCTAGTGGTGGGTCGCGGTTCTTC
CASSYSSSGGSRFF
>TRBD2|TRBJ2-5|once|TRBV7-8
TGTGCCAGCCTAGCGGGAGGGCCCGTCCAGTACTTC
CASLAGGPVQYF
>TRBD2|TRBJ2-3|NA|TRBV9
TGTGCCAGCAGCGTAGAGGCGGGAGGCTGGACAGATACGCAGTATTTT
CASSVEAGGWTDTQYF
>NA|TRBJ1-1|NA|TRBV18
TGTGCCAGCTTTTTAGACAGGCTCCGTGAAGCTTTCTTT
CASFLDRLREAFF
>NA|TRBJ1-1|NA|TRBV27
TGTGCCAGCAGCCACTACATGGACACTGAAGCTTTCTTT
CASSHYMDTEAFF
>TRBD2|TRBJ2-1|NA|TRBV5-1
TGCGCCAGCAGCTTTGGTAGCGGGAGTGGTTACAATGAGCAGTTCTTC
CASSFGSGSGYNEQFF
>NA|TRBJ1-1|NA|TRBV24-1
TGTGCCACCAGTGCGTCCAGGAACACTGAAGCTTTCTTT
CATSASRNTEAFF
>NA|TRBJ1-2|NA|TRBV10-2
TGCGCCAGCAGTGAGTTCAGGGGCTATGGCTACACCTTC
CASSEFRGYGYTF
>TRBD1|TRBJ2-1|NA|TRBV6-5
TGTGCCAGCAGCCGGGGACAGGGCGACTACAATGAGCAGTTCTTC
CASSRGQGDYNEQFF
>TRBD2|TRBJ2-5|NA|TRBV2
TGTGCCAGCAGTGATAGCGGGACCGTGGAGACCCAGTACTTC
CASSDSGTVETQYF
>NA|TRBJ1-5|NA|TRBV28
TGTGCCAGCAGTTTATTTTTGGGACACCTAAGCAATCAGCCCCAGCATTTT
CASSLFLGHLSNQPQHF
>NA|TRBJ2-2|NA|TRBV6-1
TGTGCCAGCAGTGAGACAGGGACTGGCGGGGAGCTGTTTTTT
CASSETGTGGELFF
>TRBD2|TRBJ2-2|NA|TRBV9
TGTGCCAGCAGCGAGAGGCTAGCGGGAGGGCCGGCCGGGGAGCTGTTTTTT
CASSERLAGGPAGELFF
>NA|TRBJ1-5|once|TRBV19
TGTGCCAGTACTACCGCGCCTCTTAGCAATCAGCCCCAGCATTTT
CASTTAPLSNQPQHF
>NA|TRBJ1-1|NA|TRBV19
TGTGCCAGTAGTGGTCAGGGATCTGAAGCTTTCTTT
CASSGQGSEAFF
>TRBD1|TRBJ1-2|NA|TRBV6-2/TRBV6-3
TGTGCCAGCAGTCGTGACAGGGACTATGGCTACACCTTC
CASSRDRDYGYTF